This is a list of T cell receptor beta chains from one sample in a study of blood T cell repertoires in COVID-19. TCRdb's table, derived via immunoSEQ multiplex PCR, lists solely in-frame clones and lacks some. Counted here are about 86,000 clones, around 87% occurring once; the ten biggest clones make up 1.1%. Sequenced input: peripheral blood. These receptors were obtained from a human donor in a cohort sampled during active COVID-19. Each CDR3 is given with its conserved first and last residue. A D gene is named only where the DNA matches it firmly. Size tells how often a clone was seen (once, few, many) or the class of an expanded clone, and some rows leave it out.

clone_size j_call d_call v_call cdr3_nt cdr3_aa
- TRBJ2-7 - TRBV2 TGTGCCAGCAGTTCCCAGGGGGGTGGGAATTTCTACGAGCAGTACTTC CASSSQGGGNFYEQYF
- TRBJ2-2 TRBD2 TRBV6-2/TRBV6-3 TGTGCCAGCAGTTACACCCGCAGGAGCGGGAGCGACACCGGGGAGCTGTTTTTT CASSYTRRSGSDTGELFF
- TRBJ1-1 TRBD1 TRBV28 TGTGCCAGCAGTTTGTTGACAGGGGAAGCTTTCTTT CASSLLTGEAFF
- TRBJ2-3 TRBD1 TRBV19 TGTGCCACTCACCATCAGGGGGCAGCCACAGATACGCAGTATTTT CATHHQGAATDTQYF
- TRBJ1-1 TRBD1 TRBV5-1 TGCGCCAGCAGCTTGGCACCCCCGGGACAGGGGAACACTGAAGCTTTCTTT CASSLAPPGQGNTEAFF
- TRBJ2-3 - TRBV19 TGTGCCAGTCAGGGCACAGATACGCAGTATTTT CASQGTDTQYF
- TRBJ1-2 TRBD1 TRBV30 TGTGCCTGGAGGAGAGGCAGGGGGATCTATGGCTACACCTTC CAWRRGRGIYGYTF
once TRBJ2-1 TRBD2 TRBV7-3 TGTGCCAGCAGCTATAACACCCTAGCGGGACTTCAGTTCTTC CASSYNTLAGLQFF
- TRBJ2-7 - TRBV21-1 TGTGCCAGCAGCAAGGACAGGGTGCCCTCGGGAGAGCAGTACTTC CASSKDRVPSGEQYF
- TRBJ2-7 TRBD1 TRBV7-7 TGTGCCAGCAGCCCCGGGACAGGTGACTTCTACGAGCAGTACTTC CASSPGTGDFYEQYF
- TRBJ1-1 - TRBV18 TGTGCCAGCTCACCCCCAGCTACGAGGACTGAAGCTTTCTTT CASSPPATRTEAFF
- TRBJ1-1 - TRBV18 TGTGCCAGCTCTCCCCGACTGGAAAGCACTGAAGCTTTCTTT CASSPRLESTEAFF
few TRBJ1-2 TRBD1 TRBV19 TGTGCCAGTAGTCCACGGACAGGATTGAATATGGGCTACACCTTC CASSPRTGLNMGYTF
few TRBJ2-1 TRBD2 TRBV6-5 TGTGCCAGCGCTTACTCTAGCGGGAGAGGCGATGAGCAGTTCTTC CASAYSSGRGDEQFF
few TRBJ2-7 TRBD2 TRBV5-4 TGTGCCAGCAGCTCGGTGTCGGGAGGGCCTAGTAACGAGCAGTACTTC CASSSVSGGPSNEQYF
- TRBJ2-2 - TRBV7-9 TGTGCCAGCAGCTTTACGGGGGAGACCGGGGAGCTGTTTTTT CASSFTGETGELFF
- TRBJ2-5 - TRBV2 TGTGCCAGCGGGGGCGGGGGAGAGACCCAGTACTTC CASGGGGETQYF
few TRBJ2-2 - TRBV9 TGTGCCAGCAGCGTAATGGGGGGAGGCGGGGAGCTGTTTTTT CASSVMGGGGELFF
few TRBJ2-7 - TRBV4-1 TGCGCCAGCAGCGCGTCCGGGCCAAGGGGTCACGAGCAGTACTTC CASSASGPRGHEQYF
- TRBJ2-7 TRBD2 TRBV5-1 TGCGCCAGCAGCCTGACCGGGACTAGCGGCGCCTACGAGCAGTACTTC CASSLTGTSGAYEQYF
- TRBJ2-1 - TRBV4-2 TGTGCCAGCAGCCAAGATCAGGACTACAATGAGCAGTTCTTC CASSQDQDYNEQFF
once TRBJ1-2 - TRBV7-3 TGTGCCAGCAGCGCCCCAGGTTGGGACACCTACTTAAGGGACTATGGCTACACCTTC CASSAPGWDTYLRDYGYTF
- TRBJ2-7 TRBD1 TRBV29-1 TGCAGCGTTGCGACAGGGCGAAGCTCCTACGAGCAGTACTTC CSVATGRSSYEQYF
- TRBJ2-7 TRBD1 TRBV28 TGTGCCAGCCGGGGACAGAACCCAACCGAGCAGTACTTC CASRGQNPTEQYF
- TRBJ1-1 - TRBV29-1 TGCAGCGTGGCCGACAGGACAAACACTGAAGCTTTCTTT CSVADRTNTEAFF
- TRBJ2-1 - TRBV19 TGTGCCAGTAGTCCTCTAGAAGCTGAGCAGTTCTTC CASSPLEAEQFF
- TRBJ1-1 - TRBV27 TGTGCCAGCATCCGACAGGCCGAGGGTTTTAACACTGAAGCTTTCTTT CASIRQAEGFNTEAFF
- TRBJ1-4 - TRBV5-1 TGCGCCAGCACCGGTGGACAGCCGTCTAATGAAAAACTGTTTTTT CASTGGQPSNEKLFF
- TRBJ2-1 TRBD1 TRBV5-1 TGCGCCAGCAGCGACCCACAGGGGGCGAATGAGCAGTTCTTC CASSDPQGANEQFF
- TRBJ2-2 - TRBV11-3 TGTGCCAGCAGCCCTCGTGCACGGACAGGGGAGCTGTTTTTT CASSPRARTGELFF
- TRBJ2-7 TRBD2 TRBV6-6 TGTGCCAGCAGTGTCCGGACTAGCGGGAGAATAGAGCAGTACTTC CASSVRTSGRIEQYF
- TRBJ1-2 TRBD1 TRBV7-9 TGTGCCAGCAGCTTAGACGGGACAGGGAATCTGCAGGGCTATGGCTACACCTTC CASSLDGTGNLQGYGYTF
- TRBJ2-3 TRBD2 TRBV11-2 TGTGCCAGCAGCCCTAGCCCGAGCGGGAGCCCAGATACGCAGTATTTT CASSPSPSGSPDTQYF
- TRBJ1-5 - TRBV27 TGTGCCAGCAGTTCTCAGGGTCCTTTTAGCAATCAGCCCCAGCATTTT CASSSQGPFSNQPQHF
- TRBJ1-1 - TRBV2 TGTGCCAGCACCAATGGACAGCGCGGCACTGAAGCTTTCTTT CASTNGQRGTEAFF
- TRBJ1-4 TRBD1 TRBV19 TGTGCCAGTGAGGACAGGGAAGAAAAACTGTTTTTT CASEDREEKLFF
- TRBJ1-2 TRBD1 TRBV3-1/TRBV3-2 TGTGCCAGCAGCCAATCCCCCCGGACAGGGGGTGGGTATGGCTACACCTTC CASSQSPRTGGGYGYTF
- TRBJ2-7 TRBD2 TRBV28 TGTGCCAGCAGTCGCGGGGGACCTTACGAGCAGTACTTC CASSRGGPYEQYF
once TRBJ2-2 - TRBV6-6 TGTGCCAGCAGTTACGTAGGAGGGGACACCGGGGAGCTGTTTTTT CASSYVGGDTGELFF
- TRBJ1-5 TRBD1 TRBV7-2 TGTGCCAGCAGCTTACGGCCCCAGACAGTCGGACAGGGGAATCAGCCCCAGCATTTT CASSLRPQTVGQGNQPQHF
- TRBJ2-1 - TRBV9 TGTGCCAGCAGCGTAGGATCAGGGTCACAGAATGAGCAGTTCTTC CASSVGSGSQNEQFF
once TRBJ2-6 TRBD1 TRBV28 TGTGCCAGCAGGGGGACAGGCCACTACTCTGGGGCCAACGTCCTGACTTTC CASRGTGHYSGANVLTF
- TRBJ1-3 TRBD1 TRBV2 TGTGCCAGCAGTGGACAGGGACTCTCTGGAAACACCATATATTTT CASSGQGLSGNTIYF
- TRBJ2-7 TRBD2 TRBV3-1/TRBV3-2 TGTGCCAGCGCTTCCAGCGGGAGCTACGAGCAGTACTTC CASASSGSYEQYF
- TRBJ2-7 - TRBV5-6 TGTGCCAGCAGCTTGGGGACTACCCGCTACGAGCAGTACTTC CASSLGTTRYEQYF
- TRBJ1-5 - TRBV3-1/TRBV3-2 TGTGCCAGCAGCCCGGACAGTAGCAATCAGCCCCAGCATTTT CASSPDSSNQPQHF
- TRBJ1-5 - TRBV7-8 TGTGCCAGCAGCCCTCAAAACCGACAGCCCAATCAGCCCCAGCATTTT CASSPQNRQPNQPQHF
- TRBJ2-7 - TRBV18 TGTGCCAGCTCACCCCTAGGAGGGGGGGCCGGGGACGAGCAGTACTTC CASSPLGGGAGDEQYF
- TRBJ2-3 TRBD1 TRBV5-1 TGCGCCAGCGGGACAGGGGCCACAGATACGCAGTATTTT CASGTGATDTQYF
- TRBJ2-7 - TRBV5-1 TGCGCCAGCAGCTTGAACGGCTACGAGCAGTACTTC CASSLNGYEQYF
- TRBJ1-1 - TRBV7-3 TGTGCCAGCAGCGCAAACAGGGACGCCGAAGCTTTCTTT CASSANRDAEAFF
- TRBJ1-2 TRBD1 TRBV19 TGTGCCAGTAGTATTGGCTCAGGGGGTAGCGGAAGCTACACCTTC CASSIGSGGSGSYTF
- TRBJ1-5 TRBD1 TRBV27 TGTGCCAGCAGTTCGAGGGGGCGCGATCAGCCCCAGCATTTT CASSSRGRDQPQHF
- TRBJ2-3 - TRBV9 TGTGCCAGCAGCGTGGGGAGGTCCGGGGTAGATACGCAGTATTTT CASSVGRSGVDTQYF
- TRBJ1-2 TRBD1 TRBV19 TGTGCCACCAGGAGGACAGGGGTGGGTAGCTGCTTC CATRRTGVGSCF
- TRBJ1-1 - TRBV5-1 TGCGCCAGCGTGGACGGGACAAACACTGAAGCTTTCTTT CASVDGTNTEAFF
- TRBJ2-2 - TRBV7-8 TGTGCCAGCAGCCTCGGTGGAGGGAATAGGAACACCGGGGAGCTGTTTTTT CASSLGGGNRNTGELFF